The present T cell receptor (beta chain) was sequenced within a study of T cell repertoires in cytomegalovirus infection. The CDR3 totals 14 residues. Per the germline V gene, CDR1 is SGHTA and CDR2 is FQGNSA. Germline trimming cut 5 bases from V and 6 bases from J; bases unmatched to any gene: 8. Ten or more counts support this clonotype. TCRdb re-called the reads through MiXCR, storing one row per CDR3 protein. The sample holds approximately 76,000 distinct CDR3 sequences, less than 4.5% seen once. The sequenced sample consisted of PBMCs. The rearrangement uses TRBV7-2 and TRBJ2-7; 9 bases map to TRBD2. The TCR originated in a human donor in good health (CMV status not recorded). Some clones in this sample may be carry-over from other donors' samples. The chain's CDR3 is CASSARGGRLEQYF. In DNA form, the CDR3 reads TGTGCCAGCAGCGCGCGGGGGGGCCGGCTCGAGCAGTACTTC.